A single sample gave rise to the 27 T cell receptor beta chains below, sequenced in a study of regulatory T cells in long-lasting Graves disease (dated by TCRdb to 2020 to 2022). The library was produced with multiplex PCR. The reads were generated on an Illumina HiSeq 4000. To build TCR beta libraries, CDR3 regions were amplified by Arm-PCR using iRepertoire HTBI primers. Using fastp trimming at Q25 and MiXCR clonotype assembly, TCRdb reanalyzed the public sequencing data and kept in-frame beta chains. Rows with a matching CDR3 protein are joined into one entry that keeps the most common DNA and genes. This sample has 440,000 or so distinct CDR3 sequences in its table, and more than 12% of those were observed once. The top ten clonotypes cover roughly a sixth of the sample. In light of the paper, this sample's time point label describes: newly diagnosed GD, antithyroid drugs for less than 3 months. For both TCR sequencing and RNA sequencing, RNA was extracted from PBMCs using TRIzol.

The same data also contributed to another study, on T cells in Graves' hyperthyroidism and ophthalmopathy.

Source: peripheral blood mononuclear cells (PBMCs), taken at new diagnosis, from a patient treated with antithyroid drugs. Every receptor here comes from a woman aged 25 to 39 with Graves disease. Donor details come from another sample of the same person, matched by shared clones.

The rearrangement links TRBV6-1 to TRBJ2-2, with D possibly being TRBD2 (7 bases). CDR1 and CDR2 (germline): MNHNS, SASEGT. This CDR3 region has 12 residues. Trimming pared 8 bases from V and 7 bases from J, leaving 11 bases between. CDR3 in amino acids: CASGRGVGELFF. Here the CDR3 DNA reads TGTGCCAGCGGGAGGGGGGTCGGGGAGCTGTTTTTT.

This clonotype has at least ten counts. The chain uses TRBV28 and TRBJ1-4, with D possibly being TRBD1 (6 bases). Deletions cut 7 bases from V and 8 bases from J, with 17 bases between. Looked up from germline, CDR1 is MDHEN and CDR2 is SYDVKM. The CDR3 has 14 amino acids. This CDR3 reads CASTLTGEREKLFF. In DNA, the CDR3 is TGTGCCAGCACCCTGACAGGCGAGCGAGAAAAACTGTTTTTT.

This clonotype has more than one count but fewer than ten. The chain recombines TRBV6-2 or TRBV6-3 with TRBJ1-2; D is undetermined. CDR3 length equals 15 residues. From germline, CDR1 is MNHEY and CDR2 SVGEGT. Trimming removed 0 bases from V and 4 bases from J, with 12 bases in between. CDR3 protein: CASSYSTAETYGYTF. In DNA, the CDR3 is TGTGCCAGCAGTTACTCAACTGCCGAAACCTATGGCTACACCTTC.

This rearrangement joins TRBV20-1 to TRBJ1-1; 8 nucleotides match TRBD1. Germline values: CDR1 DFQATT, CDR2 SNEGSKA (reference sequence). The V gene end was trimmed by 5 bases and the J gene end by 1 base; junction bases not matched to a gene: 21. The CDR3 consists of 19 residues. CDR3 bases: TGCAGTGCTCCCAGCTACGGGACAGGAAACCGAGGGGGGAACACTGAAGCTTTCTTT. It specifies CSAPSYGTGNRGGNTEAFF.

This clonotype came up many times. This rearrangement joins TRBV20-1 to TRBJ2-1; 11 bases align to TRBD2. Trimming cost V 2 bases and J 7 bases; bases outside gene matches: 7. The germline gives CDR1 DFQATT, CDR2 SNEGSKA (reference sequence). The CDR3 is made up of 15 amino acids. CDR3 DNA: TGCAGTGCTAGACAACTAGCGGGAGTCGGAAATGAGCAGTTCTTC. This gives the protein CSARQLAGVGNEQFF.

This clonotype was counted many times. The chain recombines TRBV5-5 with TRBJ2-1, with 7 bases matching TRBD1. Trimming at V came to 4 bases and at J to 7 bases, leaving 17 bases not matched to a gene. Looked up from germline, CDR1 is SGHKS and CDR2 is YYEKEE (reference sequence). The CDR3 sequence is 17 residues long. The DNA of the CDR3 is TGTGCCAGCAGCCCCCGGCCGGAGCATACAGGGGTAAATGAGCAGTTCTTC. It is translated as CASSPRPEHTGVNEQFF.

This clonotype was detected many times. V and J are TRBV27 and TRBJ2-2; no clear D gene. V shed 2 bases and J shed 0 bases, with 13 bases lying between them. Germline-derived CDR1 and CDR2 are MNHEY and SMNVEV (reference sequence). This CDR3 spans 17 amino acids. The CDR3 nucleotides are TGTGCCAGCAGTTTACAGTCAGCATTCACGAACACCGGGGAGCTGTTTTTT. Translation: CASSLQSAFTNTGELFF.

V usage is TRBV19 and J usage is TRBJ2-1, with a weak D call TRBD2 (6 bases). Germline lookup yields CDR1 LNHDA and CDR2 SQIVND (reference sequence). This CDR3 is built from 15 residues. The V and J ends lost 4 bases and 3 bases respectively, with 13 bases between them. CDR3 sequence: CASSTVVSGYNEQFF. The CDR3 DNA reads TGTGCCAGTAGTACGGTGGTTAGCGGCTACAATGAGCAGTTCTTC.

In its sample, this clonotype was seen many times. The CDR3 reads CASSRGQGYGYTF. In nucleotides, the CDR3 is TGTGCCAGCAGCCGAGGACAGGGGTATGGCTACACCTTC. This rearrangement joins TRBV14 to TRBJ1-2; 9 bases map to TRBD1. V gave up 4 bases and J gave up 5 bases; unmatched junction bases: 2. CDR3 length: 13 amino acids. CDR1 is SGHDN, CDR2 FVKESK, per germline.

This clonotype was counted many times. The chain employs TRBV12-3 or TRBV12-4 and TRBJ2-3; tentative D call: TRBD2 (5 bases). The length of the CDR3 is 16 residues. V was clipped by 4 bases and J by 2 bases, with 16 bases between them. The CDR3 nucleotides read TGTGCCAGCAGTTCGGGCGGGCAAGCACTCACAGATACGCAGTATTTT. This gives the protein CASSSGGQALTDTQYF.

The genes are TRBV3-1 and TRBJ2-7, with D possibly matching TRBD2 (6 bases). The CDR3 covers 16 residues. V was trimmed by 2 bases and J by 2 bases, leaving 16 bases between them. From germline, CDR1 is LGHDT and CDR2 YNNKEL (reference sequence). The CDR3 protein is CASSQLGWTTPYEQYF. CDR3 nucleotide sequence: TGTGCCAGCAGCCAACTCGGCTGGACTACACCCTACGAGCAGTACTTC.

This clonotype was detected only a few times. CDR3 amino acids: CASSARDRGETEAFF. In DNA, the CDR3 is TGTGCCAGCAGCGCCCGGGACAGGGGTGAGACTGAAGCTTTCTTT. The J gene is TRBJ1-1, the V gene TRBV3-1; 10 nucleotides line up with TRBD1. Germline V gives CDR1 LGHDT, CDR2 YNNKEL (reference sequence). Trimming at V came to 5 bases and at J to 5 bases, leaving 8 bases not matched to a gene. CDR3 length: 15 amino acids.

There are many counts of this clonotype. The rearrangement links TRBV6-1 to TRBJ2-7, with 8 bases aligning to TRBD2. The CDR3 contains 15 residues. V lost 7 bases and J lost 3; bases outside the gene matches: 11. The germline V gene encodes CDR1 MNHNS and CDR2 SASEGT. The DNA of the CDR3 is TGTGCCAGCAAGGGAGCGGGAGATAAGCGCTACGAGCAGTACTTC. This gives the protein CASKGAGDKRYEQYF.

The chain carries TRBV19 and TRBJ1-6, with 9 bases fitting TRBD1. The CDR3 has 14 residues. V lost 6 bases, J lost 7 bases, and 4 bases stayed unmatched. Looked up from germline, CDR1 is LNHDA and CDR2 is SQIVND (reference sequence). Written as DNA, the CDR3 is TGTGCCAGTAGAAAGGACAGGGGAAATTCACCCCTCCACTTT. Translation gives CASRKDRGNSPLHF.

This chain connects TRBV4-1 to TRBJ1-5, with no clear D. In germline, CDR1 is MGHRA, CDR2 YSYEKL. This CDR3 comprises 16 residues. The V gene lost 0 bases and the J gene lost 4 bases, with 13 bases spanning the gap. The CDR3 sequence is CASSQESGLLNQPQHF. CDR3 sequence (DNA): TGCGCCAGCAGCCAAGAGTCAGGCTTATTAAATCAGCCCCAGCATTTT.

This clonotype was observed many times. CDR3 region: CASSLVAGASYNEQFF. The CDR3 nucleotides are TGCGCCAGCAGCTTGGTAGCGGGAGCCTCCTACAATGAGCAGTTCTTC. The chain couples TRBV5-1 to TRBJ2-1; 9 bases are a match to TRBD2. The CDR3 totals 16 residues. V lost 0 bases, J lost 0 bases, and 1 base stayed unmatched. Germline V lookup: CDR1 SGHRS, CDR2 YFSETQ.

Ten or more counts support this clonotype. The CDR3 bases are TGTGCCAGCAGTGAACGACTAGCGGGAGTGTCAGATACGCAGTATTTT. Translation gives CASSERLAGVSDTQYF. V gene TRBV2 combines with J gene TRBJ2-3; 12 nucleotides line up with TRBD2. Unmatched junction bases numbered 4, after V lost 2 bases and J lost 4 bases. Germline V CDR1 and CDR2: SNHLY, FYNNEI. CDR3 size: 16 residues.

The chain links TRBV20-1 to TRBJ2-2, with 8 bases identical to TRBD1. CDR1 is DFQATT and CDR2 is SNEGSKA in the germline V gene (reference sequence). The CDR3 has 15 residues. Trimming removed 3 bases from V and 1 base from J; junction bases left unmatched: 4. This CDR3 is CSARTGTGNTGELFF. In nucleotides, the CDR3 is TGCAGTGCTAGGACCGGGACAGGGAACACCGGGGAGCTGTTTTTT.

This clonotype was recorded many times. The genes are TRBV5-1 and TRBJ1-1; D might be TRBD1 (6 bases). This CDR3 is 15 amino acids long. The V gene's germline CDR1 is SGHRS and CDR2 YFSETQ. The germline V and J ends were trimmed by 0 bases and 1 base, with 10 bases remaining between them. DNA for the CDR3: TGCGCCAGCAGCTTGGGGGGGGCCTCGAACACTGAAGCTTTCTTT. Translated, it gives CASSLGGASNTEAFF.

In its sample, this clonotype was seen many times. The CDR3 nucleotides are TGTGCCAGCAGACCGGGACAGATTCCTTACGAGCAGTACTTC. This codes for CASRPGQIPYEQYF. This chain links TRBV28 with TRBJ2-7, with TRBD1 identical over 7 bases. V lost 6 bases and J lost 4; bases outside the gene matches: 9. Germline assignment: CDR1 MDHEN and CDR2 SYDVKM. The CDR3 covers 14 residues.

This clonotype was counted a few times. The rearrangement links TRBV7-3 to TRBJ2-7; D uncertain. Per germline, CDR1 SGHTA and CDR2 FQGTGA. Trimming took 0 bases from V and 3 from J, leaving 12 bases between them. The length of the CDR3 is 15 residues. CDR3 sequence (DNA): TGTGCCAGCAGCTTAACCGAAAGTGCTATCTACGAGCAGTACTTC. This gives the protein CASSLTESAIYEQYF.

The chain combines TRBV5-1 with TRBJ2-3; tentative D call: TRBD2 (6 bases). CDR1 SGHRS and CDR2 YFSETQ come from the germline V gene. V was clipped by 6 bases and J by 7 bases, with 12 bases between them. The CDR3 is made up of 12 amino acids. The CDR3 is CASIHSGHTQYF. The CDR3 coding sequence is TGCGCCAGCATCCATAGCGGACATACGCAGTATTTT.

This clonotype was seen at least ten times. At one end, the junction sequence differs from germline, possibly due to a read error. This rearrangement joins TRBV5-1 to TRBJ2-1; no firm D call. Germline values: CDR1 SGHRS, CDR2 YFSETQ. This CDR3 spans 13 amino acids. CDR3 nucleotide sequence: TGTGCCAGCAGCTTAGGACCTTACAATGAGCAGTTCTTC. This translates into CASSLGPYNEQFF. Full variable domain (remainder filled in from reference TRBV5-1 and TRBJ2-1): KAGVTQTPRYLIKTRGQQVTLSCSPISGHRSVSWYQQTPGQGLQFLFEYFSETQRNKGNFPGRFSGRQFSNSRSEMNVSTLELGDSALYLCASSLGPYNEQFFGPGTRLTVL.

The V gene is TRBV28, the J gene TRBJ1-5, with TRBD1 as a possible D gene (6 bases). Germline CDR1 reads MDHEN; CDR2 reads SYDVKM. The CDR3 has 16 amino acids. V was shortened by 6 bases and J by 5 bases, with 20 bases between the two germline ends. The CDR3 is CASSTPTGLSDQPQHF. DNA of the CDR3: TGTGCCAGCAGCACCCCGACAGGATTAAGCGATCAGCCCCAGCATTTT. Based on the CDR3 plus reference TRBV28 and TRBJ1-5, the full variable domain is DVKVTQSSRYLVKRTGEKVFLECVQDMDHENMFWYRQDPGLGLRLIYFSYDVKMKEKGDIPEGYSVSREKKERFSLILESASTNQTSMYLCASSTPTGLSDQPQHFGDGTRLSIL.

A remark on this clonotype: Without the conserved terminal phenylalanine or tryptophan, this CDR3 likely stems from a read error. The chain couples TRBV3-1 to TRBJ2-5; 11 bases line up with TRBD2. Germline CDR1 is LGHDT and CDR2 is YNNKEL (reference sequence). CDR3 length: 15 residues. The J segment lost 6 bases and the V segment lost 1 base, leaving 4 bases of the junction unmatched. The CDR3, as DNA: TGTGCCAGCAGCCAAGCTTCTAGCGGGAGGAAGACCCAGTACGTC. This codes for CASSQASSGRKTQYV.

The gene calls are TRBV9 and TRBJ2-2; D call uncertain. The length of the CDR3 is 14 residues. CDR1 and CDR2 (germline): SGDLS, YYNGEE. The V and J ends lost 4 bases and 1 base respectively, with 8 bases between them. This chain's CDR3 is CASSTQQNTGELFF. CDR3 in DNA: TGTGCCAGCAGCACCCAGCAGAACACCGGGGAGCTGTTTTTT.

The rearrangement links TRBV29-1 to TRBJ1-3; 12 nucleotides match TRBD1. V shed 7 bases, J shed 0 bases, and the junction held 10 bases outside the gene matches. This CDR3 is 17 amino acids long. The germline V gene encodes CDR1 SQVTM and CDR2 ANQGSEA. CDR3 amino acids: CSAAGTGGSLSGNTIYF. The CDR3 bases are TGCAGCGCCGCCGGGACAGGGGGCTCCCTCTCTGGAAACACCATATATTTT.